Below, 7 T cell receptor beta chains from the same sample are listed, as sequenced in a study of blood T cell repertoires in COVID-19. Assay: immunoSEQ multiplex PCR; the TCRdb copy retains only in-frame clones and omits some. The sample has about 140,000 clones; 85% to 90% are singletons. Sequenced material: peripheral blood. The receptors derive from a human donor in a cohort sampled during active COVID-19.

This chain links TRBV11-2 with TRBJ2-3, with 7 positions matching TRBD2. The CDR3 length is 15 residues. From germline, CDR1 is SGHAT and CDR2 FQNNGV. V dropped 1 base and J dropped 2; count of bases not matched to a gene: 3. CDR3 bases: TGTGCCAGCAGCTTAGGTAGCGGGTCCACAGATACGCAGTATTTT. Residues: CASSLGSGSTDTQYF.

The chain uses TRBV28 and TRBJ1-2; D gene ambiguous. Germline V CDR1 and CDR2: MDHEN, SYDVKM. Deletions cut 4 bases from V and 4 bases from J, with 4 bases between. CDR3 length: 11 amino acids. In DNA, the CDR3 is TGTGCCAGCAGTTCCTTCTATGGCTACACCTTC. Protein sequence: CASSSFYGYTF.

The V and J genes are TRBV27 and TRBJ2-5, with TRBD2 matching 10 bases. With V trimmed by 6 bases and J by 3 bases, 16 bases remained unmatched. Looked up from germline, CDR1 is MNHEY and CDR2 is SMNVEV (reference sequence). The CDR3 length is 18 residues. This CDR3 reads CASSPAGTSAPAEETQYF. As DNA, the CDR3 is TGTGCCAGCAGCCCAGCCGGGACTAGCGCCCCCGCGGAAGAGACCCAGTACTTC.

This clone has a single count. The chain employs TRBV12-3 or TRBV12-4 and TRBJ1-2; possibly TRBD1 for D (5 bases). This CDR3 has 13 amino acids. V dropped 2 bases and J dropped 4 bases, with 8 bases sitting between them. Written as DNA, the CDR3 is TGTGCCAGCAGTTTATCGACAGTCTATGGCTACACCTTC. The encoded protein is CASSLSTVYGYTF.

V usage is TRBV7-8 and J usage is TRBJ1-4; TRBD1 matches 9 bases. The germline CDR1 and CDR2 sequences are SGHVS and FQNEAQ. The CDR3 is 14 amino acids. The V segment lost 5 bases and the J segment 10 bases; nucleotides outside the gene matches: 8. In DNA form, the CDR3 reads TGTGCCAGCAGCGGCCGGGACAGGGAGGGAAAACTGTTTTTT. This sequence encodes CASSGRDREGKLFF.

The rearrangement links TRBV28 to TRBJ1-2, with D tentatively TRBD1 (5 bases). The CDR3 consists of 14 residues. Between the trimmed V and J ends, which lost 6 bases and 2 bases, there was a span of 13 bases. CDR1 and CDR2 (germline): MDHEN, SYDVKM. CDR3 loop: CASSFQQGNYGYTF. The CDR3 region has the DNA TGTGCCAGCAGCTTCCAGCAGGGAAACTATGGCTACACCTTC.

The CDR3 DNA reads TGTGCCAGCAGCCCGGGGCAGATGGGACTTCACGAGCAGTACTTC. Translation: CASSPGQMGLHEQYF. V gene TRBV28 combines with J gene TRBJ2-7, with D perhaps matching TRBD2 (6 bases). The CDR3 runs 15 residues. Per germline, CDR1 MDHEN and CDR2 SYDVKM. With 6 bases removed from V and 5 bases from J, the gap between germline ends came to 20 bases.